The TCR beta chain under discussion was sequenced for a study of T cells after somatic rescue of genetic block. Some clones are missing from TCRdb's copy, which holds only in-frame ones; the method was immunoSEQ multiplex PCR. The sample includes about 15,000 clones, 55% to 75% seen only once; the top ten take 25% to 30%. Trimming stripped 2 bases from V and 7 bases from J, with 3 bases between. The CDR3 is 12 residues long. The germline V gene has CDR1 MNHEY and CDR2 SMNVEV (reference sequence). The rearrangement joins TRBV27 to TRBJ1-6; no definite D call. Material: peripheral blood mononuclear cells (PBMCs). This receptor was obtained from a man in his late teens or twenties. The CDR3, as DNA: TGTGCCAGCAGTTTAGTAAATTCACCCCTCCACTTT. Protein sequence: CASSLVNSPLHF.